This T cell receptor beta chain came from a study of T cell changes during pregnancy in multiple sclerosis. V lost 7 bases, J lost 10 bases, and 16 bases lay in between. Looked up from germline, CDR1 is MGHDK and CDR2 is SYGVNS. This CDR3 contains 13 residues. The repertoire was sequenced with immunoSEQ multiplex PCR; TCRdb's copy has only in-frame clones and lacks some. Of about 75,000 clones listed, 94% are singletons. This receptor was taken from a female donor with multiple sclerosis, enrolled in a pregnancy study. The sequences come from CD4+ T cells from peripheral blood mononuclear cells, collected after pregnancy. The chain recombines TRBV25-1 with TRBJ1-4; no definite D call. Here the CDR3 DNA reads TGTGCCAGCAAAGCGGGTCAGAGTGGAAAACTGTTTTTT. Translation gives CASKAGQSGKLFF.